This passage covers 8 T cell receptor beta chains from one sample sequenced in a study of CD8 T cells in ankylosing spondylitis. Study-wide findings and caveats: Characteristic, it appeared, of ankylosing spondylitis blood was a TCR beta motif of eight highly homologous variants.

These receptors have no known antigen. TCRdb itself ran the 5' RACE reads through MiXCR, one entry per CDR3 protein. Of roughly 450,000 distinct CDR3 sequences in the sample, roughly 26% were seen once. Material: blood, either unsorted or a sorted T cell fraction (not recorded which). These receptors all stem from a male donor with ankylosing spondylitis.

This clonotype has only a few counts. The gene calls are TRBV12-3 or TRBV12-4 and TRBJ2-5; D is possibly TRBD2 (6 bases). The CDR3 contains 16 residues. Trimming stripped 8 bases from V and 2 bases from J, with 21 bases between. CDR3 protein: CASAFGAASEQETQYF. CDR3 nucleotides: TGTGCCAGCGCCTTCGGGGCGGCTAGCGAACAAGAGACCCAGTACTTC.

The genes are TRBV5-1 and TRBJ2-1; TRBD2 aligns across 13 bases. The CDR3 is 16 amino acids. Germline CDR1 is SGHRS and CDR2 is YFSETQ. Losses at the gene ends were 4 bases for V and 8 bases for J; bases not matched to a gene: 9. The CDR3 spells CASSHEGLAGIDEQFF. As DNA, the CDR3 is TGCGCCAGCAGCCACGAGGGACTAGCGGGAATCGATGAGCAGTTCTTC.

This clonotype was observed at least ten times. CDR3 in amino acids: CASSLLSYEQYF. The CDR3 DNA reads TGTGCCAGCAGTTTGTTATCCTACGAGCAGTACTTC. This sequence joins TRBV12-3 or TRBV12-4 and TRBJ2-7, with D uncertain. This CDR3 spans 12 amino acids. V lost 3 bases to trimming and J lost 1 base, with 4 bases between them.

This clonotype was detected ten times or more. J is TRBJ2-3 and V is TRBV5-1, with 9 bases fitting TRBD1. With 4 bases clipped from V and 2 bases from J, the junction kept 5 bases outside the gene matches. Germline V gene data show CDR1 as SGHRS and CDR2 as YFSETQ. The CDR3 is 15 amino acids. Here the CDR3 reads CASSGGQGPTDTQYF. As DNA, the CDR3 is TGCGCCAGCAGCGGGGGACAGGGCCCCACAGATACGCAGTATTTT.

On this clonotype itself: Relative to the germline gene, one junction end is altered; a read error may explain this. The CDR3 nucleotides are TGTGCCAGCAGCTATGTTCCGGGACAGGGAAACGCCATATATTTT. Encoded protein: CASSYVPGQGNAIYF. The V call is TRBV7-2, the J call TRBJ1-3, with 9 bases aligning to TRBD1. Germline V gene data show CDR1 as SGHTA and CDR2 as FQGNSA. This CDR3 spans 15 amino acids.

The rearrangement links TRBV6-1 to TRBJ2-7; 7 nucleotides line up with TRBD1. With 4 bases clipped from V and 4 bases from J, the junction kept 7 bases outside the gene matches. The CDR3 length is 14 residues. Germline V CDR1 and CDR2: MNHNS, SASEGT. The CDR3 is CASSVSGTAYEQYV. The DNA for the CDR3 is TGTGCCAGCAGTGTATCCGGGACAGCTTACGAGCAGTACGTC.

This chain connects TRBV29-1 to TRBJ2-2; D is unclear. CDR1 and CDR2 (germline): SQVTM, ANQGSEA. The CDR3 runs 13 residues. The V end was cut by 3 bases, the J end by 0 bases, with 5 bases between. DNA for the CDR3: TGCAGCGTTGACAGGACGAACACCGGGGAGCTGTTTTTT. Translation: CSVDRTNTGELFF.

The table lists this clonotype with a few counts. The CDR3 protein is CASSSRQMRYF. As DNA, the CDR3 is TGTGCCAGCAGCTCCCGACAGATGAGGTACTTC. The chain is built from TRBV11-2 and TRBJ2-7; D perhaps matches TRBD1 (5 bases). The CDR3 extends over 11 amino acids. The germline V gene has CDR1 SGHAT and CDR2 FQNNGV. Trimming took 4 bases from V and 12 from J, leaving 13 bases between them.